This TCR beta chain was obtained from a study of read filtering for tumor transcriptome and immune sequencing. Study-level background: Transcriptome libraries were built from DNase-treated RNA.

The study, taken as a whole, reports: Dropping single-read clonotypes raised IR-seq and RNA-seq shared-clonotype correlation.

The CDR3 totals 14 residues. From germline, CDR1 is MNHNS and CDR2 SASEGT. Trimming shortened V by 1 base and J by 1 base, and 7 bases separated the two germline ends. This clonotype was seen repeatedly, ten times or more. Its specificity is unknown. Molecular barcoded adaptors covering alpha/delta and beta/gamma chains were used on around 400 ng RNA. TCRdb reprocessed the reads via MiXCR and lists one record per CDR3 protein. The profile covers about 57,000 distinct CDR3 sequences, with under 25% appearing a single time and approximately 17% taken by the ten largest. The chain uses TRBV6-1 and TRBJ1-1; possible D gene TRBD1, 6 bases. Sequencing was carried out using a population of CD138-negative cells sorted from bone marrow. The TCR comes from a donor aged 40 or older with multiple myeloma. The CDR3 sequence is CASSEGQENTEAFF. The CDR3 coding sequence is TGTGCCAGCAGTGAAGGACAGGAGAACACTGAAGCTTTCTTT.